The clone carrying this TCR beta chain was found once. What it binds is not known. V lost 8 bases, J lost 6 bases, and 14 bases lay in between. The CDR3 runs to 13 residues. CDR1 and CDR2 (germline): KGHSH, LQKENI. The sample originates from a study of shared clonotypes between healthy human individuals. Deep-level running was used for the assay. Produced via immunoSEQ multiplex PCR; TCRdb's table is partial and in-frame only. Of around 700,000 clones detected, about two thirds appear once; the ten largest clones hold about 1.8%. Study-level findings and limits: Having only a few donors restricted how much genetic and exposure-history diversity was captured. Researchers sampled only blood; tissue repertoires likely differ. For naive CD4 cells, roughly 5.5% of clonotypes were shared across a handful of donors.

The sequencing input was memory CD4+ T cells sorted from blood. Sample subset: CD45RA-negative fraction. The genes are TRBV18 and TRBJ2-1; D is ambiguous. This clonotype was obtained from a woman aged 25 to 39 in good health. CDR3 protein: CASGGLKGNEQFF. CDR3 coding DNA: TGTGCCAGCGGTGGGTTAAAGGGCAATGAGCAGTTCTTC.